This T cell receptor (beta chain) was recorded in a study of cytomegalovirus exposure and HLA in healthy donors. Whole-study context: Drawn from HLA-typed donors, about 82 million unique TCRs were held in an early data release.

Primers: 60 Vbeta forward and 13 Jbeta reverse. Only in-frame clones appear in the TCRdb table, and some are missing; sequencing was by immunoSEQ multiplex PCR. Of 80,000 to 130,000 clones listed, around 80% are singletons. In germline, CDR1 is SEHNR, CDR2 FQNEAQ (reference sequence). This CDR3 is built from 14 residues. After removal of 5 bases from V and 8 bases from J, the junction contained 8 bases not matched to a gene. V usage is TRBV7-9 and J usage is TRBJ2-1; 8 bases align to TRBD2. The sequenced sample consisted of PBMCs. The receptor was derived from a woman younger than 30 in good health and CMV-seronegative. CDR3 nucleotides: TGTGCCAGCAGCCAAAGCGGGGGCCAGCATGAGCAGTTCTTC. Protein product: CASSQSGGQHEQFF. The entire variable domain, with the rest obtained from reference TRBV7-9 and TRBJ2-1, is as follows: DTGVSQNPRHKITKRGQNVTFRCDPISEHNRLYWYRQTLGQGPEFLTYFQNEAQLEKSRLLSDRFSAERPKGSFSTLEIQRTEQGDSAMYLCASSQSGGQHEQFFGPGTRLTVL.